This is a list of T cell receptor beta chains from one sample in a study of cytomegalovirus exposure and HLA in healthy donors. Assay used: immunoSEQ multiplex PCR; TCRdb lists only in-frame clones, some missing. Among around 170,000 clones listed, about 85% were seen once. The sample consisted of PBMCs. Receptor source: a man aged 50-60 years in good health and CMV-seropositive. Each CDR3 is given with its conserved first and last residue. D genes are given only for firm matches.

>NA|TRBV7-9|15|TRBJ1-6
CASSELGTDNSPLHF
>TRBD1|TRBV13|16|TRBJ2-7
CASSPQGDRFYYEQYF
>TRBD1|TRBV5-4|14|TRBJ2-3
CATGDRAFTDTQYF
>NA|TRBV7-3|15|TRBJ2-5
CASSLSGTLEETQYF
>NA|TRBV7-2|12|TRBJ1-1
CASSLAGGQAFF
>NA|TRBV5-4|14|TRBJ1-2
CASTIGAANYGYTF
>NA|TRBV7-6|16|TRBJ2-7
CASSPDRTRSSYEQYF
>TRBD2|TRBV11-2|19|TRBJ2-3
CASSLGLAGSFSVSDTQYF
>TRBD1|TRBV28|15|TRBJ1-5
CASSLWDRSNQPQHF
>TRBD1|TRBV6-1|17|TRBJ2-5
CASSETPPGTGGETQYF
>TRBD1|TRBV11-2|15|TRBJ1-1
CASSVDRLRNTEAFF
>NA|TRBV28|12|TRBJ1-1
CASRGQLIEAFF
>NA|TRBV7-9|14|TRBJ1-3
CASSLDPGGNTIYF
>TRBD1|TRBV30|15|TRBJ2-2
CAWDRVGPNTGELFF
>TRBD1|TRBV5-1|15|TRBJ2-5
CASSLEGQTQETQYF
>NA|TRBV9|16|TRBJ1-1
CASSVAHQGANTEAFF
>NA|TRBV5-6|16|TRBJ1-5
CASSLGHLYSNQPQHF
>NA|TRBV7-8|14|TRBJ1-3
CAGSRHRDGNTIYF
>NA|TRBV30|13|TRBJ1-4
CAWSVEGDEKLFF
>TRBD1|TRBV7-2|16|TRBJ2-7
CASSLSPRDRNAEQYF
>TRBD1|TRBV7-6|15|TRBJ1-3
CASSSRQGFGNTIYF
>NA|TRBV1|16|TRBJ1-1
CTSSQRVGQPGTEAFF
>TRBD1|TRBV27|16|TRBJ2-5
CASRGLRDRRIETQYF
>TRBD2|TRBV4-2|18|TRBJ2-5
CASSQASLAGGPTETQYF
>NA|TRBV6-1|16|TRBJ2-6
CASSEVNWASPHVLTF
>NA|TRBV14|14|TRBJ2-1
CASSPSSAGNEQFF
>TRBD1|TRBV10-3|15|TRBJ2-1
CAISGGQGAYNEQFF